Here is one T cell receptor (beta chain) with its context. This sample was included in a study of siplizumab effects on memory and regulatory T cells. Trimming left V 0 bases short and J 9 bases short, with 14 bases between. The length of the CDR3 is 14 residues. Per germline, CDR1 LGHNA and CDR2 YSLEER. TCRdb keeps only in-frame clones here, not all; method: immunoSEQ multiplex PCR. Here the sample spans 87,000 or so clones, 94% being singletons. The origin of this receptor is a human donor in good health. Sequencing was carried out using non-Treg CD4+ T cells sorted from blood. V gene TRBV4-3 combines with J gene TRBJ1-1, with D maybe TRBD1 (6 bases). CDR3 residues: CASSQDSSGAQAFF. The CDR3 DNA sequence: TGCGCCAGCAGCCAAGATAGTTCAGGGGCCCAAGCTTTCTTT.